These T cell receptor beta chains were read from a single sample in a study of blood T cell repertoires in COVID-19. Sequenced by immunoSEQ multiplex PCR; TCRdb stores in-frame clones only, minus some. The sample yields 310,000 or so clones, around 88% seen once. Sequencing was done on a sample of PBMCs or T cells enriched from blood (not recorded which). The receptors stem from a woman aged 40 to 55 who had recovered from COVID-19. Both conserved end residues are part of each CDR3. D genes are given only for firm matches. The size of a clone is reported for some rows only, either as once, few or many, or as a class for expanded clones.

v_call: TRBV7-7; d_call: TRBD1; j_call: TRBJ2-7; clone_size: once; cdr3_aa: CASSKPGQGSEQYF; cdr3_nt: TGTGCTAGCAGCAAACCGGGACAGGGCAGCGAGCAGTACTTC
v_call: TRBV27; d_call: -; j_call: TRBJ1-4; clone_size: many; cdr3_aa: CASSLVGGLGEKLFF; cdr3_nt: TGTGCCAGCAGTTTAGTGGGGGGGCTGGGTGAAAAACTGTTTTTT
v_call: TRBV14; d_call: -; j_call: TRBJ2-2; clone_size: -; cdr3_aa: CASSLGQLNTGELFF; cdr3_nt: TGTGCCAGCAGCCTGGGACAATTGAACACCGGGGAGCTGTTTTTT
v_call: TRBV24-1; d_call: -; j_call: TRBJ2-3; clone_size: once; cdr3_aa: CATRSVATDTQYF; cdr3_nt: TGTGCCACCAGGAGCGTCGCTACAGATACGCAGTATTTT
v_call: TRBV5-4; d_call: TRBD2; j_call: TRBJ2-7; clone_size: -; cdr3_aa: CASSLGLAGGNSYEQYF; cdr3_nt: TGTGCCAGCAGCTTAGGTCTAGCGGGGGGGAACTCCTACGAGCAGTACTTC
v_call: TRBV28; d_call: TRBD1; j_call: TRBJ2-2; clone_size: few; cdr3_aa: CASRPGQGRTGELFF; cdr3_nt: TGTGCCAGCAGACCAGGACAGGGAAGGACCGGGGAGCTGTTTTTT
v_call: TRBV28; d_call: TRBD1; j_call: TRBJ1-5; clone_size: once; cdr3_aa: CASRRPGQGRNQPQHF; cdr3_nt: TGTGCCAGCAGACGTCCGGGACAGGGGCGCAATCAGCCCCAGCATTTT
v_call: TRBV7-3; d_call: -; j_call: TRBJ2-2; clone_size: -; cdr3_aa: CASSLGDLNTGELFF; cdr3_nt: TGTGCCAGCAGCTTGGGAGACCTGAACACCGGGGAGCTGTTTTTT
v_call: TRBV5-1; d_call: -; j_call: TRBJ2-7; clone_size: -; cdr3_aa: CASSLGAGPQIHEQYF; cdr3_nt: TGCGCCAGCAGCTTGGGTGCAGGTCCTCAGATCCACGAGCAGTACTTC
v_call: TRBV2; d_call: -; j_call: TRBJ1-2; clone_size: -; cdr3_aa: CACGPRSGYTF; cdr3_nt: TGTGCCTGCGGGCCTAGGTCCGGCTACACCTTC
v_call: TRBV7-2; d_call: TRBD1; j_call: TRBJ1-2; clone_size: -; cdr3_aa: CASSLAPGQGLYGYTF; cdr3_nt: TGTGCCAGCAGCTTAGCCCCGGGACAGGGACTCTATGGCTACACCTTC
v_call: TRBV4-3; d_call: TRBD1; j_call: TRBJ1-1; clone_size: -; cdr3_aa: CASSATGRTEAFF; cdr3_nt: TGCGCCAGCAGTGCGACAGGGAGGACTGAAGCTTTCTTT
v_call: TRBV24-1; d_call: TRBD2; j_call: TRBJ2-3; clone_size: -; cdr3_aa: CATSEGLAALTDTQYF; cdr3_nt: TGTGCCACCAGTGAGGGACTAGCGGCCCTCACAGATACGCAGTATTTT
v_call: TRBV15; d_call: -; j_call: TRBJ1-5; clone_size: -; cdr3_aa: CATSRDPTGLQPQHF; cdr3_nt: TGTGCCACCAGCAGAGATCCGACAGGACTTCAGCCCCAGCATTTT
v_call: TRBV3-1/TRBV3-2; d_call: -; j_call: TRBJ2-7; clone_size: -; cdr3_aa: CASSRTPGTYGYEQYF; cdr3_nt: TGTGCCAGCAGCCGTACCCCGGGGACATACGGTTACGAGCAGTACTTC
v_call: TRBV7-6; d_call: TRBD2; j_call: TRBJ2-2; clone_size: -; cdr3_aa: CASRQQTGGWTGELFF; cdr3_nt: TGTGCCAGCAGGCAGCAGACGGGAGGGTGGACCGGGGAGCTGTTTTTT
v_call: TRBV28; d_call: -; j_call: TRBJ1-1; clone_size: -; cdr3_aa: CASSFVGGRTEAFF; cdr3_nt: TGTGCCAGCAGTTTCGTCGGGGGTCGGACTGAAGCTTTCTTT
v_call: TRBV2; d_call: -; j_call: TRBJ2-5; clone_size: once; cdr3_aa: CATGQQETQYF; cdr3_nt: TGTGCCACGGGACAACAAGAGACCCAGTACTTC
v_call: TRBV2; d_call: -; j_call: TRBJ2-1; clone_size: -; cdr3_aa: CAIKEGSFTFSSYNEQFF; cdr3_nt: TGTGCCATCAAAGAGGGTAGCTTTACCTTCAGCTCCTACAATGAGCAGTTCTTC
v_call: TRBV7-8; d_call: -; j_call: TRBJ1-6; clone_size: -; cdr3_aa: CASSRGQQYSPLHF; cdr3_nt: TGTGCCAGCAGCCGCGGACAGCAATATTCACCCCTCCACTTT
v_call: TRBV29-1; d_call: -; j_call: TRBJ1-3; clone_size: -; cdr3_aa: CSVGSSGNTIYF; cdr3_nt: TGCAGCGTGGGGAGCTCTGGAAACACCATATATTTT
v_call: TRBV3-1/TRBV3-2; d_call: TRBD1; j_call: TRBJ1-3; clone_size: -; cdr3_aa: CASSRRDRLSGNTIYF; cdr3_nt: TGTGCCAGCAGCCGCCGGGACAGATTATCTGGAAACACCATATATTTT
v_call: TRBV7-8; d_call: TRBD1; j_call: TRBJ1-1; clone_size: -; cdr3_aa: CASSDAGGTGTEAFF; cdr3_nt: TGTGCCAGCAGCGACGCAGGGGGCACGGGGACTGAAGCTTTCTTT
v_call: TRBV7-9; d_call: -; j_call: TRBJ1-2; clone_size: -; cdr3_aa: CASSPSGSDYGYTF; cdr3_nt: TGTGCCAGCAGCCCCTCAGGGTCAGACTATGGCTACACCTTC
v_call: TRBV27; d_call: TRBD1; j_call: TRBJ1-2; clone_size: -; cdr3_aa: CASSFFPGGDYGYTF; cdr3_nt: TGTGCCAGCAGTTTTTTCCCAGGGGGTGACTATGGCTACACCTTC
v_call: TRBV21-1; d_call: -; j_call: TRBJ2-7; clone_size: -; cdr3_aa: CAKQGPEDEQYF; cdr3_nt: TGTGCCAAACAGGGCCCTGAAGACGAGCAGTACTTC